Shown below are 16 T cell receptor beta chains from a single sample sequenced in a study of molecular identifiers for immune sequencing clone quantification. TCRdb redid the calling of the PCR reads with MiXCR, one entry per CDR3 protein. Here the sample spans under 600,000 distinct CDR3 sequences, 20% to 25% being singletons. Specimen: naive CD8+ T cells from blood, with Jurkat cell RNA spiked in. Subset given: FACS-sorted CD8+CD4-CCR7+CD45RA+ naive T cells. The receptors originated from a human donor in good health. Some libraries in this study had Jurkat cell RNA spiked in.

This clonotype was counted many times. The chain carries TRBV7-6 and TRBJ2-2; TRBD1 aligns across 7 bases. This CDR3 has 15 residues. The V gene end was trimmed by 3 bases and the J gene end by 3 bases; junction bases not matched to a gene: 4. CDR1 and CDR2 (germline): SGHVS, FNYEAQ. The CDR3 DNA reads as TGTGCCAGCAGCTTGGAAGGACAGGACACCGGGGAGCTGTTTTTT. Its protein is CASSLEGQDTGELFF.

As for this clonotype: This sequence may be a read error, since a much larger clone differs from it by one base. The chain recombines TRBV13 with TRBJ1-1, with D possibly matching TRBD1 (5 bases). This CDR3 is 15 amino acids long. V was cut by 11 bases and J by 5 bases, with 24 bases left in between. Germline V gene sequence: CDR1 PRHDT, CDR2 FYEKMQ (reference sequence). The DNA for the CDR3 is TGTGCCGGCACCCCTCAGGGTCGGGGCGCTACTGAAGCTTTCTTT. Protein: CAGTPQGRGATEAFF.

The chain is built from TRBV28 and TRBJ1-4, with 9 bases aligning to TRBD1. The CDR3 contains 16 residues. The ends lost 4 bases at V and 8 bases at J; junction bases unmatched: 11. The V gene's germline CDR1 is MDHEN and CDR2 SYDVKM. The CDR3 sequence is CASSYPKGQGVEKLFF. The CDR3, as DNA: TGTGCCAGCAGTTATCCCAAGGGACAGGGCGTCGAAAAACTGTTTTTT.

This clonotype appeared a few times. This chain uses TRBV7-6 with TRBJ1-6; D may be TRBD1 (6 bases). This CDR3 is built from 19 residues. The germline gives CDR1 SGHVS, CDR2 FNYEAQ. Between the trimmed V and J ends, which lost 1 base and 0 bases, there was a span of 16 bases. Here the CDR3 reads CASSLDWTEMSSYNSPLHF. The CDR3 DNA sequence: TGTGCCAGCAGCTTAGATTGGACAGAGATGAGCTCCTATAATTCACCCCTCCACTTT.

This clonotype was seen repeatedly, ten times or more. The chain employs TRBV7-8 and TRBJ1-5; D is unresolved. Germline CDR1 SGHVS, CDR2 FQNEAQ. V gave up 0 bases and J gave up 7 bases, with 22 bases separating them. CDR3 length equals 18 residues. CDR3 nucleotide sequence: TGTGCCAGCAGCTTAGCGCTCGGAGGCGAGATGGGAAACCAGCCCCAGCATTTT. Encoded protein: CASSLALGGEMGNQPQHF.

The chain has TRBV27 and TRBJ2-3; the D is unclear. V gave up 2 bases and J gave up 4 bases, with 13 bases separating them. Germline CDR1 and CDR2: MNHEY and SMNVEV (reference sequence). This CDR3 comprises 15 residues. The DNA for the CDR3 is TGTGCCAGCAGTTTACGGCCAGGCCGAGCAGATACGCAGTATTTT. Its translation: CASSLRPGRADTQYF.

Worth noting for this clonotype: Likely a read error: the CDR3 ends without its conserved phenylalanine or tryptophan. V usage is TRBV7-8 and J usage is TRBJ1-3; D ambiguous. The CDR3 has 16 residues. Germline assignment: CDR1 SGHVS and CDR2 FQNEAQ. Trimming cost V 1 base and J 2 bases, with 12 bases left between them. CDR3 nucleotide sequence: TGTGCCAGCAGCTTAGACCTGGGTCCAACTGGAAACACCATATATTCT. This encodes CASSLDLGPTGNTIYS.

This clonotype has only a few counts. The chain joins TRBV12-3 or TRBV12-4 to TRBJ2-5, with D possibly called TRBD1 or TRBD2 (5 bases each). V was clipped by 1 base and J by 1 base, with 7 bases between them. The CDR3 extends over 14 amino acids. Written as DNA, the CDR3 is TGTGCCAGCAGTTTAGGGGACCGCCAAGAGACCCAGTACTTC. It encodes CASSLGDRQETQYF.

Note on this clonotype: This may arise from a read error, as a much more abundant clone is one base away. CDR3 DNA sequence: TGTGCCAGCAGATCCCGGGGTGAGGAGCAGCACTTC. Its protein product is CASRSRGEEQHF. The chain carries TRBV13 and TRBJ2-7, with a possible D match to TRBD2 (5 bases). This CDR3 comprises 12 residues. Germline V lookup: CDR1 PRHDT, CDR2 FYEKMQ (reference sequence).

Comments on this clonotype: Since a much larger clone is just one base distant, this may be a read error. CDR3 nucleotide sequence: TGTGCCATATGGAGGGAAAAAACAGATACGCGGTATTTT. This gives the protein CAIWREKTDTRYF. The chain joins TRBV7-9 to TRBJ2-3; D is possibly TRBD2 (6 bases). Germline V gene lookup returns CDR1 SEHNR and CDR2 FQNEAQ (reference sequence). The CDR3 runs to 13 residues.

The chain has TRBV9 and TRBJ1-4; possible D gene TRBD1, 5 bases. Germline values: CDR1 SGDLS, CDR2 YYNGEE. The V and J ends lost 0 bases and 0 bases respectively, with 6 bases between them. This CDR3 contains 15 residues. The CDR3 loop is CASSVAGATNEKLFF. CDR3 nucleotides: TGTGCCAGCAGCGTAGCGGGGGCAACTAATGAAAAACTGTTTTTT.

In this sample, this clonotype turned up a few times. The chain is built from TRBV27 and TRBJ2-7, with D unclear. The length of the CDR3 is 12 residues. V shed 7 bases and J shed 7 bases, with 14 bases lying between them. The germline CDR1 and CDR2 sequences are MNHEY and SMNVEV (reference sequence). DNA for the CDR3: TGTGCCAGCAACCCCGGGTCGGGTGAGCAGTACTTC. It translates to CASNPGSGEQYF.

This clonotype was detected many times. The final CDR3 position lacks the conserved phenylalanine or tryptophan, pointing to a likely read error. No DNA is shown, since the ends of the CDR3 on it are uncertain; the CDR3 is the one TCRdb lists. The V call is TRBV4-1, the J call TRBJ2-1; TRBD1, the table's D call, was not compared with the DNA. Germline CDR1 reads MGHRA; CDR2 reads YSYEKL. Ends included, the CDR3 has 11 residues. The CDR3 loop is CASSQGTGFVS.

This clonotype was recorded many times. The chain couples TRBV12-3 or TRBV12-4 to TRBJ1-2; D uncertain. The CDR3 contains 17 residues. V lost 4 bases, J lost 2 bases, and 20 bases lay in between. In DNA form, the CDR3 reads TGTGCCAGCAGTTCCCACCGATATGGAGCGAGAAACTATGGCTACACCTTC. This sequence encodes CASSSHRYGARNYGYTF.

This clonotype was seen at least ten times. The chain recombines TRBV7-9 with TRBJ2-5; no reliable D call. The CDR3 has 14 residues. CDR1 SEHNR and CDR2 FQNEAQ come from the germline V gene (reference sequence). V was trimmed by 2 bases and J by 1 base, leaving 8 bases between them. The CDR3 nucleotides are TGTGCCAGCAGCTTAAATATCGGCCAAGAGACCCAGTACTTC. Amino acid sequence: CASSLNIGQETQYF.

This clonotype occurred many times. The chain has TRBV2 and TRBJ2-2; D is ambiguous. Germline-derived CDR1 and CDR2 are SNHLY and FYNNEI. The CDR3 is 12 amino acids. With 6 bases removed from V and 6 bases from J, the gap between germline ends came to 8 bases. CDR3 amino acids: CASRSLAGELFF. CDR3 coding DNA: TGTGCCAGCAGATCCCTGGCCGGGGAGCTGTTTTTT.